These T cell receptor beta chains were read from a single sample in a study of cytomegalovirus exposure and HLA in healthy donors. The data were produced by immunoSEQ multiplex PCR, yet TCRdb's version contains in-frame clones alone and is incomplete. In all, the sample yields about 200,000 clones. The specimen was PBMCs. The receptors were sampled from a girl aged 2 to 10 in good health and CMV-seropositive. The CDR3 runs from the conserved cysteine through the conserved F or W. A D gene is named only where the DNA matches it firmly.

d_call j_call v_call cdr3_length cdr3_nt cdr3_aa
TRBD2 TRBJ2-1 TRBV4-1 13 TGCGCCAGCTCGGGACTAGCGGGCTTTGAGCAGTTCTTC CASSGLAGFEQFF
- TRBJ1-5 TRBV5-1 16 TGCGCCAGCCAAGCGGGATCGGGGGGGAGCAATCAGCCCCAGCATTTT CASQAGSGGSNQPQHF
- TRBJ1-2 TRBV19 19 TGTGCCAGTAGTATCTCCCTTGACAGAGTCAGGGATAAGGACTATGGCTACACCTTC CASSISLDRVRDKDYGYTF
- TRBJ1-2 TRBV18 14 TGTGCCAGCTCACCACCTGCGACAGTCTATGGCTACACCTTC CASSPPATVYGYTF
TRBD1 TRBJ2-7 TRBV7-8 15 TGTGCCAGCAGCTTTTCGACAGGGTTATCCTACGAGCAGTACTTC CASSFSTGLSYEQYF
TRBD1 TRBJ2-7 TRBV15 16 TGTGCCACCAGCAGAGATCCCGGGACAGGGCAAGGCGGGCAGTACTTC CATSRDPGTGQGGQYF
TRBD1 TRBJ1-2 TRBV30 15 TGTGCCTGGAGTACACCCAAGCAGGGGGCGTATGGCTACACCTTC CAWSTPKQGAYGYTF
- TRBJ1-2 TRBV2 12 TGTGCCAGCAGTGAACGGAACTATGGCTACACCTTC CASSERNYGYTF
- TRBJ2-7 TRBV5-5 15 TGTGCCAGCAGCATGGACATTCGGAGCTCCTACGAGCAGTACTTC CASSMDIRSSYEQYF
TRBD1 TRBJ1-3 TRBV19 19 TGTGCCAGTAGTACCCGACAGGGACAAAGGCTGACCTCTGGAAACACCATATATTTT CASSTRQGQRLTSGNTIYF
TRBD1 TRBJ2-3 TRBV29-1 12 TGCAGCGTTGGAGCAGGGGGAGATACGCAGTATTTT CSVGAGGDTQYF
TRBD2 TRBJ2-7 TRBV19 14 TGTGCCAGTAGTATCGGACTAGCGGGATACGAGCAGTACTTC CASSIGLAGYEQYF
- TRBJ1-6 TRBV28 14 TGTGCCAGCAGGTACGGACAGAGTAATTCACCCCTCCACTTT CASRYGQSNSPLHF
- TRBJ2-3 TRBV5-5 14 TGTGCCAGCAGCGCCTCGACGGAGACAGATACGCAGTATTTT CASSASTETDTQYF
- TRBJ2-1 TRBV5-8 15 TGTGCCAGCTCCTCGGGGCGGGATCTCTACAATGAGCAGTTCTTC CASSSGRDLYNEQFF
- TRBJ1-1 TRBV5-1 15 TGCGCCAGCAGCTTGGCTTTGGGGCCGGGTGGTGAAGCTTTCTTT CASSLALGPGGEAFF
- TRBJ1-5 TRBV4-1 13 TGCGCCAGCACCACATATAGCAATCAGCCCCAGCATTTT CASTTYSNQPQHF
- TRBJ2-3 TRBV10-3 14 TGTGCCATCCGAGGAGACTCTAGCACAGATACGCAGTATTTT CAIRGDSSTDTQYF
TRBD2 TRBJ2-3 TRBV6-5 16 TGTGCCAGCAGTTACCGGCTAGCGGGACCTACAGATACGCAGTATTTT CASSYRLAGPTDTQYF
- TRBJ1-1 TRBV10-2 11 TGCGCCAGCAGTTCTGTCAGTGAAGCTTTCTTT CASSSVSEAFF
- TRBJ1-5 TRBV27 13 TGTGCCAGCAGTTTTAGTGCGGATCAGCCCCAGCATTTT CASSFSADQPQHF
- TRBJ2-7 TRBV7-9 17 TGTGCCAGCAGCTTGTCGGGCGGAGGGTTAATAGTCGGCGAGCAGTACTTC CASSLSGGGLIVGEQYF
- TRBJ2-7 TRBV7-2 17 TGTGCCAGCAGCCAGCCCCTCAGGGGTCAACACTCCTACGAGCAGTACTTC CASSQPLRGQHSYEQYF
- TRBJ2-7 TRBV29-1 13 TGCAGCGTGGCCCGGGACACCTTCTACGAGCAGTACTTC CSVARDTFYEQYF
- TRBJ1-1 TRBV14 16 TGTGCCAGCAGCCAAGATTCGTCGGTGTCCGACACTGAAGCTTTCTTT CASSQDSSVSDTEAFF
TRBD2 TRBJ2-1 TRBV6-5 16 TGTGCCAGCAGTTACTCTAGCGGGAGCCCGTACAATGAGCAGTTCTTC CASSYSSGSPYNEQFF
TRBD2 TRBJ2-1 TRBV5-6 16 TGTGCCAGCAGTCTGATAATCTCCGGGACTAGCAATGAGCAGTTCTTC CASSLIISGTSNEQFF
- TRBJ2-3 TRBV2 12 TGTGCCAGCAGAGACAGCCCAGATACGCAGTATTTT CASRDSPDTQYF
TRBD2 TRBJ2-2 TRBV5-1 17 TGCGCCAGCAGCTTGGACTCTAGCGGGGAAAACACCGGGGAGCTGTTTTTT CASSLDSSGENTGELFF
- TRBJ2-1 TRBV19 15 TGTGCCAGTAGTAAGAACGGACTTCCGGACAATGAGCAGTTCTTC CASSKNGLPDNEQFF
- TRBJ2-5 TRBV29-1 16 TGCAGCGTTGGACAAAGGGGAGGATCCCCGGAGGAGACCCAGTACTTC CSVGQRGGSPEETQYF
TRBD2 TRBJ2-1 TRBV19 15 TGTGCCAGCCTGGGAGGGGCCAGCGCTTACAATGAGCAGTTCTTC CASLGGASAYNEQFF
TRBD2 TRBJ2-1 TRBV29-1 14 TGCAGCGCTAAGTCGACTAGCTCGGACGGTGAGCAGTTCTTC CSAKSTSSDGEQFF
TRBD2 TRBJ2-7 TRBV18 17 TGTGCCAGCTCAAGGGGGGTGAGCACTAGCGGCAACTACGAGCAGTACTTC CASSRGVSTSGNYEQYF
TRBD1 TRBJ1-2 TRBV7-2 15 TGTGCCAGCAGCCCGCGACAGGGATTAAACTATGGCTACACCTTC CASSPRQGLNYGYTF
TRBD1 TRBJ1-5 TRBV27 13 TGTGCCAGCAAGGGACAGGGAAATCAGCCCCAGCATTTT CASKGQGNQPQHF